This entry features one TCR beta chain sequence. Its matching antigen is unknown. Unique molecular identifiers were used in preparing the TCRbeta library. Each CDR3 protein is one row after TCRdb ran MiXCR on the PCR reads. In the table there are roughly 500,000 distinct CDR3 sequences, 10% of which are singletons. The data originate from a study of T-cell reconstitution after alpha-beta-depleted transplantation in children. V was cut by 3 bases and J by 3 bases, with 9 bases left in between. The CDR3 covers 13 residues. Germline CDR1 and CDR2: LNHDA and SQIVND (reference sequence). Findings of the study overall: A year post-transplant, T-cell counts and diversity derived mostly from newly produced T cells. After transplant, high TCRbeta diversity at day 60 in some patients arose from surviving recipient T cells and thymic progenitors. Where alpha-beta T cells came from about two months after transplant was reportedly several hundred expanded graft clones.

This rearrangement joins TRBV19 to TRBJ2-7; D perhaps matches TRBD2 (6 bases). Sample: PBMCs, taken before TCRalphabeta/CD19-depleted stem cell transplant. The receptor comes from a child aged 2-15 years with inherited bone marrow failure, due to receive a stem cell transplant. The CDR3 region is CASSIKAGYEQYF. The CDR3 DNA is TGTGCCAGTAGTATCAAAGCGGGCTACGAGCAGTACTTC.